One sample yielded the 20 T cell receptor beta chains listed below, sequenced in a study of blood T cell repertoires in COVID-19. Method: immunoSEQ multiplex PCR; TCRdb's copy keeps in-frame clones and lacks some. The sample includes 170,000 or so clones, roughly 83% of them seen just once. The sequencing input was peripheral blood. Receptor source: a man between 18 and 35 years old with active or convalescent COVID-19.

The rearrangement uses TRBV6-6 and TRBJ2-7; 8 bases map to TRBD1. Looked up from germline, CDR1 is MNHNY and CDR2 is SVGAGI (reference sequence). The J segment lost 6 bases and the V segment lost 9 bases, leaving 10 bases of the junction unmatched. The CDR3 totals 13 residues. The chain's CDR3 is CASTSWDRSEQYF. The CDR3 DNA follows: TGTGCCAGTACTTCCTGGGACAGGAGCGAGCAGTACTTC.

The V and J genes are TRBV6-5 and TRBJ1-2; the D is unclear. Trimming left V 1 base short and J 4 bases short, with 7 bases between. The CDR3 consists of 13 residues. Germline CDR1 reads MNHEY; CDR2 reads SVGAGI. CDR3: CASSYFPGYGYTF. The CDR3 coding sequence is TGTGCCAGCAGTTACTTTCCAGGCTATGGCTACACCTTC.

The chain recombines TRBV29-1 with TRBJ2-3; D ambiguous. The CDR3 consists of 10 residues. With 7 bases removed from V and 3 bases from J, the gap between germline ends came to 5 bases. The germline V gene encodes CDR1 SQVTM and CDR2 ANQGSEA. The CDR3 here is CSGLTDTQYF. CDR3 nucleotides: TGCAGCGGGCTGACAGATACGCAGTATTTT.

The rearrangement joins TRBV5-5 to TRBJ2-5; 7 bases map to TRBD1. Trimming took 1 base from V and 3 from J; bases not matched to a gene: 6. The length of the CDR3 is 15 residues. Germline CDR1 is SGHKS and CDR2 is YYEKEE (reference sequence). The CDR3 sequence is CASSLTGDVEETQYF. In DNA, the CDR3 is TGTGCCAGCAGCTTGACAGGGGACGTAGAAGAGACCCAGTACTTC.

The chain employs TRBV7-9 and TRBJ2-1; 8 nucleotides agree with TRBD2. Germline V gene lookup returns CDR1 SEHNR and CDR2 FQNEAQ (reference sequence). This CDR3 has 11 amino acids. CDR3 bases: TGTGCGGGGACTAGGAGAAATGAGCAGTTCTTC. Residues: CAGTRRNEQFF.

V usage is TRBV29-1 and J usage is TRBJ2-3; D is possibly TRBD2 (5 bases). The CDR3 is 11 amino acids. Trimming stripped 3 bases from V and 7 bases from J, with 8 bases between. Germline lookup yields CDR1 SQVTM and CDR2 ANQGSEA. In DNA form, the CDR3 reads TGCAGCGTTGATTACGGGAATACGCAGTATTTT. Translating it yields CSVDYGNTQYF.

This clone was recorded only once. The chain has TRBV28 and TRBJ2-5; TRBD1 is a possible D gene (6 bases). Trimming shortened V by 4 bases and J by 5 bases, and 14 bases separated the two germline ends. The CDR3 sequence is 14 residues long. CDR1 is MDHEN, CDR2 SYDVKM, per germline. The CDR3 sequence: CASSSTGWGETQYF. The CDR3 region has the DNA TGTGCCAGCAGTTCGACAGGTTGGGGGGAGACCCAGTACTTC. The variable domain in full, completed from reference TRBV28 and TRBJ2-5, reads DVKVTQSSRYLVKRTGEKVFLECVQDMDHENMFWYRQDPGLGLRLIYFSYDVKMKEKGDIPEGYSVSREKKERFSLILESASTNQTSMYLCASSSTGWGETQYFGPGTRLLVL.

V and J are TRBV6-5 and TRBJ2-1, with TRBD2 matching over 13 bases. J gave up 10 bases and V 6 bases, and 6 bases lay outside the gene matches. Germline lookup yields CDR1 MNHEY and CDR2 SVGAGI. The CDR3 sequence is 14 residues long. The chain's CDR3 is CASSRTSGREEQFF. The CDR3 bases are TGTGCCAGCAGCCGAACTAGCGGGAGGGAGGAGCAGTTCTTC.

The chain links TRBV13 to TRBJ2-2, with D uncertain. V dropped 5 bases and J dropped 7 bases, with 8 bases sitting between them. The CDR3 sequence is 12 residues long. Germline V lookup: CDR1 PRHDT, CDR2 FYEKMQ (reference sequence). The CDR3, as DNA: TGTGCCAGCAGCACAAGTCACGGGGAGCTGTTTTTT. Amino acids: CASSTSHGELFF.

The chain employs TRBV19 and TRBJ1-3, with unresolved D. Trimming cost V 6 bases and J 0 bases, with 9 bases left between them. Germline loops: CDR1 LNHDA, CDR2 SQIVND (reference sequence). This CDR3 spans 14 amino acids. Here the CDR3 reads CASSQLVSGNTIYF. CDR3 nucleotides: TGTGCCAGTAGCCAACTCGTCTCTGGAAACACCATATATTTT.

The chain has TRBV4-2 and TRBJ2-5, with D possibly TRBD2 on 5 matching bases. CDR3 length equals 16 residues. V was clipped by 2 bases and J by 2 bases, with 15 bases between them. The germline CDR1 and CDR2 sequences are LGHNA and YNFKEQ. CDR3 sequence (DNA): TGTGCCAGCAGCCAACGGGGATTTGGGTATCAAGAGACCCAGTACTTC. Protein: CASSQRGFGYQETQYF.

The CDR3 protein is CASSLDDRITDTQYF. DNA of the CDR3: TGCGCCAGCAGCCTCGACGACAGGATCACAGATACGCAGTATTTT. The chain uses TRBV5-1 and TRBJ2-3; TRBD1 might be the D (6 bases). V shed 4 bases and J shed 2 bases, with 14 bases lying between them. Germline V gene sequence: CDR1 SGHRS, CDR2 YFSETQ. The CDR3 runs to 15 residues. The full variable domain, in which reference TRBV5-1 and TRBJ2-3 provide the parts outside the CDR3, is KAGVTQTPRYLIKTRGQQVTLSCSPISGHRSVSWYQQTPGQGLQFLFEYFSETQRNKGNFPGRFSGRQFSNSRSEMNVSTLELGDSALYLCASSLDDRITDTQYFGPGTRLTVL.

This sequence joins TRBV7-9 and TRBJ2-7; perhaps TRBD1 as D (5 bases). Deletions cut 5 bases from V and 3 bases from J, with 8 bases between. The germline V gene has CDR1 SEHNR and CDR2 FQNEAQ (reference sequence). The CDR3 extends over 12 amino acids. The CDR3 spells CASSRQNYEQYF. Written as DNA, the CDR3 is TGTGCCAGCAGCCGACAGAACTACGAGCAGTACTTC. The complete variable domain, with remaining parts taken from reference TRBV7-9 and TRBJ2-7, reads DTGVSQNPRHKITKRGQNVTFRCDPISEHNRLYWYRQTLGQGPEFLTYFQNEAQLEKSRLLSDRFSAERPKGSFSTLEIQRTEQGDSAMYLCASSRQNYEQYFGPGTRLTVT.

J is TRBJ2-7 and V is TRBV3-1 (or the pseudogene TRBV3-2), with D maybe TRBD2 (6 bases). The V gene lost 4 bases and the J gene lost 2 bases, with 24 bases spanning the gap. Germline assignment: CDR1 LGHDT and CDR2 YNNKEL (reference sequence). CDR3 length: 18 residues. CDR3 in amino acids: CASSRRYRRVSRAYEQYF. In nucleotides, the CDR3 is TGTGCCAGCAGCCGACGGTATAGGAGGGTAAGTAGAGCCTACGAGCAGTACTTC.

The chain is built from TRBV6-5 and TRBJ2-2; weak D call: TRBD2 (5 bases). The CDR3 totals 14 residues. Germline values: CDR1 MNHEY, CDR2 SVGAGI. Trimming shortened V by 5 bases and J by 2 bases, and 9 bases separated the two germline ends. CDR3 nucleotide sequence: TGTGCCAGCAGTAAGAGCGGCAACACCGGGGAGCTGTTTTTT. It is translated as CASSKSGNTGELFF.

V is TRBV27 and J is TRBJ2-4, with D maybe TRBD2 (5 bases). Between the trimmed V and J ends, which lost 3 bases and 1 base, there was a span of 7 bases. The CDR3 contains 14 residues. Germline V gives CDR1 MNHEY, CDR2 SMNVEV (reference sequence). The CDR3 spells CASSLSGAKNIQYF. Written as DNA, the CDR3 is TGTGCCAGCAGTTTGTCGGGGGCCAAAAACATTCAGTACTTC.

The genes are TRBV2 and TRBJ1-5; 10 positions agree with TRBD1. Germline V gene sequence: CDR1 SNHLY, CDR2 FYNNEI. This CDR3 has 14 residues. The J segment lost 5 bases and the V segment lost 4 bases, leaving 2 bases of the junction unmatched. This CDR3 is CASSGGTGDQPQHF. In DNA form, the CDR3 reads TGTGCCAGCAGTGGAGGGACAGGGGATCAGCCCCAGCATTTT.

V and J are TRBV19 and TRBJ1-2; the D is unclear. The V gene's germline CDR1 is LNHDA and CDR2 SQIVND (reference sequence). Trimming left V 3 bases short and J 1 base short, with 6 bases between. The CDR3 covers 13 residues. CDR3 bases: TGTGCCAGTAGTATTGTCAATAACTATGGCTACACCTTC. This encodes CASSIVNNYGYTF.

The chain couples TRBV19 to TRBJ1-5, with 9 bases aligning to TRBD1. The J segment lost 4 bases and the V segment lost 4 bases, leaving 5 bases of the junction unmatched. Germline loops: CDR1 LNHDA, CDR2 SQIVND (reference sequence). This CDR3 is built from 15 residues. The CDR3 here is CASSTHRGRNQPQHF. As DNA, the CDR3 is TGTGCCAGTAGTACACACAGGGGGCGGAATCAGCCCCAGCATTTT.

CDR3: CASTKLSTNEKLFF. CDR3 in DNA: TGCGCCAGCACCAAATTGTCAACTAATGAAAAACTGTTTTTT. V is TRBV5-1 and J is TRBJ1-4; D gene ambiguous. Trimming removed 6 bases at V and 0 bases at J, with 9 bases between. Germline CDR1 and CDR2: SGHRS and YFSETQ. The CDR3 spans 14 residues.